A selection of T cell receptor beta chains follows, all from one sample in a study of blood T cell repertoires in COVID-19. Some clones are missing from TCRdb's copy, which holds only in-frame ones; the method was immunoSEQ multiplex PCR. The sample records approximately 25,000 clones, about 92% being singletons. The material sequenced was peripheral blood. All receptors derive from a man in his 70s with active COVID-19. The conserved cysteine and the conserved F or W are not part of the CDR3 here.

V	J	CDR3
TRBV7-2	TRBJ1-5	ASSLANSGPGGKSNQPQH
TRBV5-4	TRBJ1-2	ASSLPGYPGYT
TRBV28	TRBJ1-2	ASSSGQGAYGYT
TRBV2	TRBJ2-7	ASSAGERGAHEQY
TRBV6-1	TRBJ1-2	ASSEALGSNYGYT
TRBV6-2/TRBV6-3	TRBJ2-3	ASSPAGTRVPDTQY
TRBV15	TRBJ2-5	ATARARLAGKETQY
TRBV3-1/TRBV3-2	TRBJ1-5	ASSPDRAGQPQH
TRBV5-1	TRBJ1-5	ASSLGGSNQPQH
TRBV6-6	TRBJ2-7	ASSSPTSGSLYEQY
TRBV15	TRBJ2-5	ATSRDGGGQGQETQY
TRBV4-3	TRBJ1-5	ASSQGDSSNQPQH
TRBV7-6	TRBJ2-7	ASSSSGGGSYEQY
TRBV28	TRBJ2-5	ASSPRDTSGPPY
TRBV19	TRBJ1-2	ASQDRGWGYT
TRBV14	TRBJ2-1	ASSQDWGGDEQF
TRBV9	TRBJ2-3	ASSFLAVTDTQY
TRBV27	TRBJ2-7	ASSRGGGGAYEQY
TRBV12-2	TRBJ2-3	ASRLGASGLTTDTQY
TRBV30	TRBJ2-5	AWSVRRGGRGTQY
TRBV4-3	TRBJ2-1	ASSQSPRSSYNEQF
TRBV5-4	TRBJ2-5	ASRSQGALGETQY
TRBV11-2	TRBJ2-3	ASSLGGTGPVGTQY
TRBV11-2	TRBJ1-1	ASSFLPGKNTEAF
TRBV3-1/TRBV3-2	TRBJ2-4	ASSQDLGLVKYIQY
TRBV6-2/TRBV6-3	TRBJ1-1	ASSFQGTDTEAF
TRBV19	TRBJ1-5	ATRTGGGRNQPQH
TRBV19	TRBJ2-7	ASSIDGQGTPYEQY
TRBV19	TRBJ2-7	ASSPGQSYEQY
TRBV7-2	TRBJ2-1	ASSFRGLAYNEQF
TRBV7-2	TRBJ2-3	ASSDVGLAGFSSTDTQY
TRBV24-1	TRBJ2-3	ATSDSGTGKWRHTQY
TRBV9	TRBJ2-1	ASSVLVGGSAEQF
TRBV7-2	TRBJ2-3	ASSLAPLAGGTDTQY
TRBV5-1	TRBJ2-4	ASSYRVGGLAGDYDIQY
TRBV7-6	TRBJ2-3	ASSLYSRGFSVDYTDTQY
TRBV29-1	TRBJ2-1	SVDGGQNNNEQF